This TCR beta chain came from a study of blood T cell repertoires in COVID-19. Study background: COVID-19 samples, acute and convalescent, were from the United States, Italy and Spain. PBMCs, B-cell-depleted T cells, or T cells were the source of the cDNA or gDNA that made up the material.

Trimming removed 1 base from V and 9 bases from J, with 16 bases in between. This CDR3 is built from 15 residues. CDR1 is LGHNA and CDR2 is YNFKEQ in the germline V gene. Seattle patients were enrolled while actively infected and followed longitudinally. In the original workflow: Scientists estimated how many nucleated cells there were by amplifying reference gene primers. Here immunoSEQ multiplex PCR was the method, and the copy in TCRdb shows in-frame clones only, minus some. V, J and clone size were drawn from that table, and D and trimming were deduced from the DNA. Here the sample spans 100,000 to 150,000 clones, about 94% being singletons.

The V gene is TRBV4-2, the J gene TRBJ2-1; D unresolved. Sequenced: peripheral blood. The clonotype originates from a man in his fifties or sixties with COVID-19, enrolled during active disease. The CDR3 sequence is CASSQGNGGPSEQFF. The CDR3 bases are TGTGCCAGCAGCCAAGGAAATGGCGGCCCCAGTGAGCAGTTCTTC.